The next 29 T cell receptor delta chains were all read from a single sample in a study of Vδ1+ human thymocytes. Study-level findings and limits: In the thymus, TRG and TRD repertoires looked highly polyclonal with Gaussian CDR3 lengths.

These TCRs' antigens remain unknown. The template was reverse-transcribed extracted RNA. CDR3 amplicons came from multiplex PCR with pooled V-gene forward and constant-region reverse primers. TCRdb re-called the multiplex PCR reads through CATT. The sample shows 80,000 or so delta-chain clones, about 35% of them seen only once. Sequencing input: Vdelta1+ gamma-delta thymocytes from the thymus. Regarding subset: FACS-sorted CD3+ TCRalphabeta- TCRVdelta1+ TCRVdelta2- thymocytes. The receptor set was obtained from a boy under three years old who had congenital heart surgery.

Details on this clone: At one boundary the junction diverges from the germline segment, which might be a read error. The chain carries TRDV1 and TRDJ1, with a weak D call TRDD2 (5 bases). Germline V gives CDR1 TSWWSYY, CDR2 QGS. The CDR3 sequence is 9 residues long. For the CDR3, the DNA is TGTGCTCTTGGGGAACTTCTCACCTTC. Translation: CALGELLTF.

V gene TRDV1 combines with J gene TRDJ1; maybe TRDD2 (6 bases). Trimming left V 0 bases short and J 0 bases short, with 20 bases between. Germline CDR1 and CDR2: TSWWSYY and QGS. CDR3 length: 19 amino acids. The CDR3 bases are TGTGCTCTTGGGGAACTCTCCTACCTCGGGTACGCGGACACCGATAAACTCATCTTT. It encodes CALGELSYLGYADTDKLIF.

V is TRDV1 and J is TRDJ1; TRDD3 agrees at 8 bases. CDR3 size: 16 residues. Trimming took 1 base from V and 7 from J; bases not matched to a gene: 11. Germline CDR1 TSWWSYY, CDR2 QGS. CDR3 nucleotides: TGTGCTCTTGGGGAACCTCCTACCCTGGGGGACCGTAAACTCATCTTT. This sequence encodes CALGEPPTLGDRKLIF.

V is TRDV1 and J is TRDJ1; the D gene is possibly TRDD3 (5 bases). Germline CDR1 and CDR2: TSWWSYY and QGS. Trimming pared 5 bases from V and 0 bases from J, leaving 19 bases between. CDR3 size: 17 residues. The CDR3 bases are TGTGCTCTTGGGAACCCTGGGCCGGGGGGTTACACCGATAAACTCATCTTT. Encoded protein: CALGNPGPGGYTDKLIF.

This clone was recorded a few times. The chain recombines TRDV1 with TRDJ1, with a possible D match to TRDD3 (5 bases). Germline CDR1 TSWWSYY, CDR2 QGS. This CDR3 spans 20 amino acids. Trimming stripped 5 bases from V and 0 bases from J, with 28 bases between. The CDR3 region has the DNA TGTGCTCTTGGGCCATGGGGAAACTCCAATCTGGGTAAGGACACCGATAAACTCATCTTT. Protein product: CALGPWGNSNLGKDTDKLIF.

The genes are TRDV1 and TRDJ1; 8 positions match TRDD3. The V gene's germline CDR1 is TSWWSYY and CDR2 QGS. J gave up 4 bases and V 6 bases, and 28 bases lay outside the gene matches. The CDR3 has 21 residues. The DNA for the CDR3 is TGTGCTCTTGGACCCCAAAAGACCCTGAGGTACTGGGGGCTCCGGCGCGATAAACTCATCTTT. Amino acid sequence: CALGPQKTLRYWGLRRDKLIF.

This clone was observed a few times. V gene TRDV1 combines with J gene TRDJ1; 9 bases map to TRDD2. CDR1 and CDR2 (germline): TSWWSYY, QGS. The CDR3 spans 25 residues. Trimming at V came to 1 base and at J to 0 bases, leaving 30 bases not matched to a gene. CDR3 loop: CALGEPRPFLRPLGGDARDTDKLIF. DNA of the CDR3: TGTGCTCTTGGGGAACCCAGACCCTTCCTACGCCCCCTGGGGGGGGATGCGCGGGACACCGATAAACTCATCTTT.

This clone turned up a few times. At one end, the junction sequence differs from germline, possibly due to a read error. The gene calls are TRDV1 and TRDJ1, with D possibly TRDD3 on 5 matching bases. This CDR3 contains 17 residues. The germline gives CDR1 TSWWSYY, CDR2 QGS. The CDR3 loop is CALGDFLTPEGTDELIF. CDR3 nucleotides: TGTGCTCTTGGGGACTTTCTCACGCCGGAGGGGACCGATGAACTCATCTTT.

This clone has a single count. J is TRDJ1 and V is TRDV1; 7 bases are shared with TRDD3. This CDR3 has 16 amino acids. Germline V gene sequence: CDR1 TSWWSYY, CDR2 QGS. The junction had 17 bases not matched to a gene; V was cut back by 7 bases and J by 6 bases. The CDR3 protein is CALVPLPWGDENKLIF. DNA for the CDR3: TGTGCTCTTGTGCCACTCCCTTGGGGGGATGAAAATAAACTCATCTTT.

The chain links TRDV1 to TRDJ1, with D perhaps matching TRDD2 (5 bases). The CDR3 is 20 residues long. Germline assignment: CDR1 TSWWSYY and CDR2 QGS. Trimming took off 0 bases at V and 0 bases at J, with 23 bases between the two ends. Written as DNA, the CDR3 is TGTGCTCTTGGGGAACTGGGGCCCCTTCGTCACCAATCGTACACCGATAAACTCATCTTT. It encodes CALGELGPLRHQSYTDKLIF.

The chain recombines TRDV1 with TRDJ1; D possibly corresponds to TRDD3 (6 bases). Germline V gene lookup returns CDR1 TSWWSYY and CDR2 QGS. CDR3 length equals 18 residues. Trimming pared 0 bases from V and 3 bases from J, leaving 20 bases between. The CDR3 DNA is TGTGCTCTTGGGGAACTGCCGGGGATCCCCACCTACGCCGATAAACTCATCTTT. Protein sequence: CALGELPGIPTYADKLIF.

This clone has only a few counts. The chain recombines TRDV1 with TRDJ1; 13 nucleotides line up with TRDD3. From germline, CDR1 is TSWWSYY and CDR2 QGS. The CDR3 covers 23 residues. The ends lost 3 bases at V and 0 bases at J; junction bases unmatched: 22. The CDR3 DNA reads as TGTGCTCTTGGGGATCTCTACGGACTGGGGGATACGCGTATCCCCTTTTACACCGATAAACTCATCTTT. It encodes CALGDLYGLGDTRIPFYTDKLIF.

This clone was counted between two and nine times. This chain links TRDV1 with TRDJ1; possible D gene TRDD3, 6 bases. Trimming cost V 4 bases and J 2 bases, with 23 bases left between them. The V gene's germline CDR1 is TSWWSYY and CDR2 QGS. This CDR3 comprises 18 residues. For the CDR3, the DNA is TGTGCTCTTGGGGGAAATTCTAAAGTGTTGGGGGTTACCGATAAACTCATCTTT. As protein: CALGGNSKVLGVTDKLIF.

This clone turned up a few times. The gene calls are TRDV1 and TRDJ1; 10 bases fit TRDD3. CDR3 length: 22 amino acids. V lost 4 bases to trimming and J lost 0 bases; unmatched junction nucleotides: 23. Germline CDR1 and CDR2: TSWWSYY and QGS. CDR3 region: CALGGSPSLLELGDLYTDKLIF. DNA for the CDR3: TGTGCTCTTGGGGGCTCGCCGAGCCTTCTCGAACTGGGGGATCTGTACACCGATAAACTCATCTTT.

A few counts support this clone. The chain is built from TRDV1 and TRDJ1, with 11 bases lining up with TRDD3. The CDR3 has 19 amino acids. Trimming at V came to 5 bases and at J to 2 bases, leaving 16 bases not matched to a gene. CDR1 is TSWWSYY and CDR2 is QGS in the germline V gene. CDR3: CALGNPRLGDRGETDKLIF. DNA of the CDR3: TGTGCTCTTGGGAACCCAAGACTGGGGGATAGGGGGGAGACCGATAAACTCATCTTT.

This clone showed up just once. This rearrangement joins TRDV1 to TRDJ1; D is unresolved. Germline CDR1 and CDR2: TSWWSYY and QGS. The ends were cut back, 2 bases at V and 0 bases at J, with 25 bases in the middle. There are 20 residues in the CDR3. CDR3 region: CALGEKFPSGPFTHTDKLIF. The CDR3 nucleotides are TGTGCTCTTGGGGAAAAGTTTCCCTCCGGGCCTTTTACACACACCGATAAACTCATCTTT.

On this clone: In the same sample, other DNA sequences code for this CDR3. This chain uses TRDV1 with TRDJ1, with D possibly matching TRDD3 (5 bases). CDR1 is TSWWSYY and CDR2 is QGS in the germline V gene. The CDR3 extends over 17 amino acids. With 4 bases removed from V and 0 bases from J, the gap between germline ends came to 18 bases. The chain's CDR3 is CALGGIRPGLHTDKLIF. The CDR3 DNA follows: TGTGCTCTTGGGGGAATACGCCCCGGGTTACACACCGATAAACTCATCTTT.

This rearrangement joins TRDV1 to TRDJ1; TRDD3 matches at 10 bases. The CDR3 is made up of 21 amino acids. The germline CDR1 and CDR2 sequences are TSWWSYY and QGS. V gave up 4 bases and J gave up 7 bases; unmatched junction bases: 27. The CDR3 DNA reads as TGTGCTCTTGGGGGAACCCCGTTTGGATCCTATACCCACTGGGGGATGGGTAAACTCATCTTT. Protein sequence: CALGGTPFGSYTHWGMGKLIF.

Only a few counts were recorded for this clone. Sequence at one end of the junction differs from germline and may be a read error. This rearrangement joins TRDV1 to TRDJ1; 7 bases map to TRDD3. The length of the CDR3 is 17 residues. The germline V gene has CDR1 TSWWSYY and CDR2 QGS. The CDR3 here is CALVSGGPSLYTDKLTF. CDR3 bases: TGTGCTCTTGTAAGTGGGGGACCATCATTGTACACCGATAAACTCACCTTT.

In this sample, this clone turned up a few times. The V call is TRDV1, the J call TRDJ1; 12 positions agree with TRDD3. The CDR3 spans 21 residues. J lost 2 bases, V lost 2 bases, and 18 bases had no gene match. Per germline, CDR1 TSWWSYY and CDR2 QGS. CDR3 nucleotide sequence: TGTGCTCTTGGGGAATCGCTCACCTGGGGGATACGCCTAAAGGGGACCGATAAACTCATCTTT. Its translation: CALGESLTWGIRLKGTDKLIF.

This clone was detected once. The V call is TRDV1, the J call TRDJ1; TRDD3 matches 13 bases. With V trimmed by 1 base and J by 2 bases, 22 bases remained unmatched. The CDR3 runs to 23 residues. Germline values: CDR1 TSWWSYY, CDR2 QGS. The CDR3, as DNA: TGTGCTCTTGGGGAACGGGTGACGACCCCTCTGTACTGGGGGATACGGATAACCGATAAACTCATCTTT. The encoded protein is CALGERVTTPLYWGIRITDKLIF.

The rearrangement uses TRDV1 and TRDJ1, with 7 bases aligning to TRDD2. CDR1 is TSWWSYY and CDR2 is QGS in the germline V gene. V lost 3 bases and J lost 0; bases outside the gene matches: 19. The CDR3 totals 20 residues. The chain's CDR3 is CALGEPVFPTLLKYTDKLIF. The CDR3 DNA reads as TGTGCTCTTGGGGAGCCAGTCTTTCCTACCCTCCTGAAGTACACCGATAAACTCATCTTT.

The chain is built from TRDV1 and TRDJ1; perhaps TRDD2 as D (6 bases). Germline V gives CDR1 TSWWSYY, CDR2 QGS. The CDR3 runs 19 residues. The V end was cut by 5 bases, the J end by 0 bases, with 25 bases between. For the CDR3, the DNA is TGTGCTCTTGGGACCAAACCTTCCACCCTTACTGTGTACACCGATAAACTCATCTTT. Its translation: CALGTKPSTLTVYTDKLIF.

The chain recombines TRDV2 with TRDJ1; 12 nucleotides line up with TRDD3. The ends lost 9 bases at V and 5 bases at J; junction bases unmatched: 15. There are 16 residues in the CDR3. Germline V gene lookup returns CDR1 GEAIGNYY and CDR2 EKD. The CDR3 spells CATSKSWGIRSDKLIF. The CDR3 DNA sequence: TGTGCCACCTCAAAGTCCTGGGGGATACGGTCTGATAAACTCATCTTT.

A word on this clone: The identical CDR3 is also encoded by other nucleotide sequences in the sample. The gene calls are TRDV1 and TRDJ1; 9 nucleotides line up with TRDD3. The CDR3 is 18 amino acids. Germline CDR1 and CDR2: TSWWSYY and QGS. Unmatched junction bases numbered 10, after V lost 2 bases and J lost 0 bases. CDR3 region: CALGETSRGIPYTDKLIF. The CDR3 DNA reads TGTGCTCTTGGGGAAACTTCCAGGGGGATACCGTACACCGATAAACTCATCTTT.

This chain joins TRDV1 and TRDJ1; 12 nucleotides agree with TRDD3. Germline CDR1 is TSWWSYY and CDR2 is QGS. The CDR3 has 21 residues. The trim removed 6 bases at V and 3 bases at J, leaving 23 bases unmatched. The DNA of the CDR3 is TGTGCTCTTGGAGAAGCCCAGAACTGTTTAACTGGGGGATACAGAGCCGATAAACTCATCTTT. Protein: CALGEAQNCLTGGYRADKLIF.

The chain employs TRDV1 and TRDJ1; 8 nucleotides line up with TRDD3. The CDR3 has 18 residues. V shed 0 bases, J shed 2 bases, and the junction held 11 bases outside the gene matches. The germline CDR1 and CDR2 sequences are TSWWSYY and QGS. The CDR3 coding sequence is TGTGCTCTTGGGGAACTTGATTTCGACTGGGGGCCAACCGATAAACTCATCTTT. Encoded protein: CALGELDFDWGPTDKLIF.

The chain links TRDV1 to TRDJ1, with D tentatively TRDD3 (6 bases). CDR3 size: 17 residues. Germline V CDR1 and CDR2: TSWWSYY, QGS. Deletions cut 5 bases from V and 0 bases from J, with 19 bases between. The CDR3 DNA reads as TGTGCTCTTGGGCCGTGGTCTACGGGGGAACACACCGATAAACTCATCTTT. Protein sequence: CALGPWSTGEHTDKLIF.

This chain links TRDV2 with TRDJ1; D gene unclear. The CDR3 loop spans 15 amino acids. From germline, CDR1 is GEAIGNYY and CDR2 EKD. V was trimmed by 1 base and J by 3 bases, leaving 14 bases between them. The CDR3 loop reads CACDTPIDRSDKLIF. DNA for the CDR3: TGTGCCTGTGACACACCGATAGATCGTTCCGATAAACTCATCTTT.